The clone carrying this TCR beta chain was counted ten times or more. Its antigen is unknown. Germline values: CDR1 SGHTA, CDR2 FQGNSA. The CDR3 covers 15 residues. Trimming pared 1 base from V and 3 bases from J, leaving 9 bases between. This sample was taken from a study of T cell repertoires in cytomegalovirus infection. About the study: It can be stated that public TCR beta signatures indicated CMV infection as well as a matching HLA type.

Study observations and caveats: Frequencies of public TCR beta families were cumulated, and this identified carriers of CMV plus the relevant HLA. In two of eight donors, the top clonotype was HLA-C-restricted CMV-specific.

TCRdb itself ran the reads through MiXCR, one entry per CDR3 protein. The sample shows some 280,000 distinct CDR3 sequences, roughly 15% of them seen only once. Sequencing input: PBMCs. V usage is TRBV7-2 and J usage is TRBJ1-4; D is ambiguous. The receptor comes from a human donor in good health (CMV status not recorded). Some clones in this sample may be carry-over from other donors' samples. Written as DNA, the CDR3 is TGTGCCAGCAGCTTAGAAGGGAGAGCTAATGAAAAACTGTTTTTT. This gives the protein CASSLEGRANEKLFF.